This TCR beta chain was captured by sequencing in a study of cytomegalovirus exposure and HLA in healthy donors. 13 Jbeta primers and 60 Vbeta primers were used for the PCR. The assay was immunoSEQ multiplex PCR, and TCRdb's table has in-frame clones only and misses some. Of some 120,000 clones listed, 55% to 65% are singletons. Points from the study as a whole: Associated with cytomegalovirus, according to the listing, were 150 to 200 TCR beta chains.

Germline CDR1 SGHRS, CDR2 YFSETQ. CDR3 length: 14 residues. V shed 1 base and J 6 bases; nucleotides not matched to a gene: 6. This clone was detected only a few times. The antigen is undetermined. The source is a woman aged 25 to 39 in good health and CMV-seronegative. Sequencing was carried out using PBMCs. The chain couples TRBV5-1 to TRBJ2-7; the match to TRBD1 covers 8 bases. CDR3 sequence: CASSLTTGGSEQYF. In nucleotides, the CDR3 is TGCGCCAGCAGCTTGACTACAGGGGGAAGCGAGCAGTACTTC.